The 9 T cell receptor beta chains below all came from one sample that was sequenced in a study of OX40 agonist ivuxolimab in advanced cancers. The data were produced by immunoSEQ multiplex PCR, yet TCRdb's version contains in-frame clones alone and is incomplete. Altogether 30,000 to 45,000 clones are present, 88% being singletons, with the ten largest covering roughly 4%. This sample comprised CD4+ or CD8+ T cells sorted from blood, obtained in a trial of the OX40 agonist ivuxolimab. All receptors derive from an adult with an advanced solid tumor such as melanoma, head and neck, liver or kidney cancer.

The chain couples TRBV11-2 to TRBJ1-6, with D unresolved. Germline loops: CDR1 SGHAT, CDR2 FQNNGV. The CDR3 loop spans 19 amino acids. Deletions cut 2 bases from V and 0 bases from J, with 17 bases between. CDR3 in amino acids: CASSLYSPAVGSYNSPLHF. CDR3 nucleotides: TGTGCCAGCAGCTTATACAGCCCCGCGGTCGGCTCCTATAATTCACCCCTCCACTTT.

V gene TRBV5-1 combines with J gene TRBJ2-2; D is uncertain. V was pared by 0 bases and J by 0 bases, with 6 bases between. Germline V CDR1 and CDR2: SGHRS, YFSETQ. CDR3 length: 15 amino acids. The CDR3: CASSLETANTGELFF. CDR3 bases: TGCGCCAGCAGCTTGGAAACAGCGAACACCGGGGAGCTGTTTTTT.

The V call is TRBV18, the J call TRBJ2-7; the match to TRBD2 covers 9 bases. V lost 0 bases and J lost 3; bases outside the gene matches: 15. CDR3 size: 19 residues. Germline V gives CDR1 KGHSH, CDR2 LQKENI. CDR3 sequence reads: CASSPPRSIASGKYYEQYF. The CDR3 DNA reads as TGTGCCAGCTCACCACCGAGGTCTATCGCTAGCGGGAAATACTACGAGCAGTACTTC.

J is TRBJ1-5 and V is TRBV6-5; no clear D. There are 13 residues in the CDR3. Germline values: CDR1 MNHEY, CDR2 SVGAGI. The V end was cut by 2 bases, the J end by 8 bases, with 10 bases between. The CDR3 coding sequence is TGTGCCAGCAGTTACGATAGGGTTGAGCCCCAGCATTTT. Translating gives CASSYDRVEPQHF.

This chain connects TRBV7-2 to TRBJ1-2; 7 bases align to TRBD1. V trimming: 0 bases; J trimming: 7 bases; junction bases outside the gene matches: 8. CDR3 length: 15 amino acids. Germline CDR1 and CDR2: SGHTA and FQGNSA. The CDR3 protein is CASSLAVKGAGGYTF. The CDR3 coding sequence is TGTGCCAGCAGCTTAGCAGTAAAGGGGGCGGGTGGCTACACCTTC.

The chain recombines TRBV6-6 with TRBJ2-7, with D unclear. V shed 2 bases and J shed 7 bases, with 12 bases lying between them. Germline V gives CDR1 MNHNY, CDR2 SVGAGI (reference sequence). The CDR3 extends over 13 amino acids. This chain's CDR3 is CASSYNQAREQYF. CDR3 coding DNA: TGTGCCAGCAGTTACAACCAAGCGCGGGAGCAGTACTTC.

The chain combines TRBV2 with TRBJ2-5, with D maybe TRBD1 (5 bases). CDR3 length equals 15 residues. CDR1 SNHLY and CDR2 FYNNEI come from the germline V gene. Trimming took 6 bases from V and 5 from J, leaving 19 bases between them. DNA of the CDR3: TGTGCCAGCAGAACAGAAGGGGCCCAGTTGGAGACCCAGTACTTC. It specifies CASRTEGAQLETQYF.

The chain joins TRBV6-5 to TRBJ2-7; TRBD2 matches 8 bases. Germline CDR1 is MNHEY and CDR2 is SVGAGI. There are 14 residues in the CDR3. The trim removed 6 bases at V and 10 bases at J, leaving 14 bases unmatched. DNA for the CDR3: TGTGCCAGCAGCCGCACGAGCGGACTAGCCCAACAGTACTTC. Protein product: CASSRTSGLAQQYF.

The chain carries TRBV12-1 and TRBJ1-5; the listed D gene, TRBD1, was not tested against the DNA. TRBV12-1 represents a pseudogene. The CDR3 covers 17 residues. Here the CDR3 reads CASSADRGRASNQPQHF. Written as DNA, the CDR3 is TGTGCCAGCAGCGCCGACAGGGGGCGGGCTAGCAATCAGCCCCAGCATTTT.